The entry below gives a single T cell receptor (beta chain) sequence along with its context. The record originates from a study of T cell responses to AZD1222 COVID-19 vaccine. From germline, CDR1 is SNHLY and CDR2 FYNNEI. The CDR3 has 13 amino acids. Trimming stripped 4 bases from V and 8 bases from J, with 14 bases between. Profiled with immunoSEQ multiplex PCR; TCRdb holds only in-frame clones, not every one. The sample gives about 120,000 clones, 70% to 90% of which show up once; 6.5% to 9% is in the top ten. The chain links TRBV2 to TRBJ1-2; possibly TRBD1 for D (5 bases). The source was peripheral blood, collected on day 0 of AZD1222 vaccination. The clonotype was recovered from an adult in good health. CDR3 region: CASSVRGDLGYTF. The DNA for the CDR3 is TGTGCCAGCAGTGTTAGGGGCGATTTAGGCTACACCTTC.